A selection of T cell receptor beta chains follows, all from one sample in a study of blood T cells in healthy people across ages. TCRdb re-derived calls from the 5' RACE reads in MiXCR, one entry per CDR3 protein. Of roughly 570,000 distinct CDR3 sequences listed, approximately 27% are singletons. Sequencing input: blood. These receptors were obtained from a woman in her 70s in good health. Each CDR3 is given with its conserved first and last residue. D genes are given only for firm matches. Rows may omit the clone size; those that give it use once, few, many or a size class.

V	size	J	D	DNA	CDR3
TRBV20-1	few	TRBJ2-5	.	TGCAGTGCTCAGCCGGGGGCGCCGTACCAAGAGACCCAGTACTTC	CSAQPGAPYQETQYF
TRBV5-1	.	TRBJ1-2	.	TGCGCCAGCAGCCCCGGCGGGGGGACCTATGGCTACACCTTC	CASSPGGGTYGYTF
TRBV20-1	few	TRBJ2-3	.	TGCAGTACGTCCCTATCAGATACGCAGTATTTT	CSTSLSDTQYF
TRBV5-1	few	TRBJ2-5	TRBD1	TGCGCCAGCAGCATCCAGCCCGGGACAGGGGGAGAGACCCAGTACTTC	CASSIQPGTGGETQYF
TRBV7-8	.	TRBJ2-1	TRBD2	TGTGCCAGCAGCCCGCGGAGACTAGCGGGGCGGTACAATGAGCAGTTCTTC	CASSPRRLAGRYNEQFF
TRBV6-5	many	TRBJ2-5	.	TGTGCCAGCAGTTTTACGACTACGAAAGGGACCCAGTACTTC	CASSFTTTKGTQYF
TRBV9	few	TRBJ2-2	.	TGTGCCAGCAGCGTAGTTGCCGGGGAGCTGTTTTTT	CASSVVAGELFF
TRBV18	.	TRBJ2-7	.	TGTGCCAGCTCACCGGCCCCAGAGCTCGGCGAGCAGTACTTC	CASSPAPELGEQYF
TRBV11-3	.	TRBJ2-7	TRBD1	TGTGCCAGCAGCCAAGAGGGGGCCACTCGGTCCTACGAGCAGTACTTC	CASSQEGATRSYEQYF
TRBV20-1	few	TRBJ2-3	.	TGCAGTGCCCCGCAGGCCATCACAGATACGCAGTATTTT	CSAPQAITDTQYF
TRBV7-2	.	TRBJ2-5	TRBD1	TGTGCCAGCAGCTTCGGCAGGGGGCGAGAGACCCAGTACTTC	CASSFGRGRETQYF
TRBV6-2/TRBV6-3	few	TRBJ2-7	.	TGTGCCAGCAGTTACAAGGAGGGGGGCTACGAGCAGTACTTC	CASSYKEGGYEQYF
TRBV7-2	few	TRBJ2-5	.	TGTGCCAGCAGCTTAGTTTTCGGACAAGAGACCCAGTACTTC	CASSLVFGQETQYF
TRBV7-2	.	TRBJ2-7	TRBD1	TGTGCCAGCAGCTCCCCGGACAGGATCTACGAGCAGTACTTC	CASSSPDRIYEQYF
TRBV4-2	.	TRBJ1-1	TRBD1	TGTGCCAGTAGCAAGAACGAGGGGGCGGAGAACACTGAAGCTTTCTTT	CASSKNEGAENTEAFF
TRBV4-3	few	TRBJ2-1	TRBD2	TGCGCCAGCAGCCAAGATCCCCGAGGATGGGGGGGTCCCCCCAATGAGCAGTTCTTC	CASSQDPRGWGGPPNEQFF
TRBV7-2	.	TRBJ2-5	.	TGTGCCAGCAGCTTAGCCGGCAACCGGCCCGGAGAGACCCAGTACTTC	CASSLAGNRPGETQYF
TRBV7-6	.	TRBJ1-5	.	TGTGCCAGCAGCTTAGATACAGGTAATCAGCCCCAGCATTTT	CASSLDTGNQPQHF
TRBV5-1	.	TRBJ2-7	.	TGCGCCAGCAGCGTCCTAGCGGAAGGGGGCGAGCAGTACTTC	CASSVLAEGGEQYF
TRBV20-1	few	TRBJ2-1	TRBD2	TGCAGTGCTAGTCGGGCTAGCGGGGGGGTGTACAATGAGCAGTTCTTC	CSASRASGGVYNEQFF
TRBV20-1	.	TRBJ1-1	.	TGCAGTGCTAGCCGGGGACACGGAAACACTGAAGCTTTCTTT	CSASRGHGNTEAFF
TRBV11-2	few	TRBJ1-1	TRBD1	TGTGCCAGCAGCTCCGTGACAGGGAGCACTGAAGCTTTCTTT	CASSSVTGSTEAFF
TRBV7-2	.	TRBJ2-6	.	TGTGCCAGCAGCTCTCGAGTTCTCTCTGGGGCCAACGTCCTGACTTTC	CASSSRVLSGANVLTF
TRBV6-1	few	TRBJ2-2	TRBD2	TGTGCCAGCAGTGAAGCGCGGACTAGCGGTGTCGGGGAGCTGTTTTTT	CASSEARTSGVGELFF
TRBV5-5	.	TRBJ2-1	TRBD2	TGTGCCAGCAGCTATAGCGGGGGGGCAGGAAATGAGCAGTTCTTC	CASSYSGGAGNEQFF
TRBV5-1	.	TRBJ2-5	.	TGCGCCAGCAGGAAATGGGGAAACCAAGAGACCCAGTACTTC	CASRKWGNQETQYF
TRBV10-3	.	TRBJ2-7	TRBD1	TGTGCCATCAGGTCCGACCAGGGGGTCACCTACGAGCAGTACTTC	CAIRSDQGVTYEQYF
TRBV5-5	.	TRBJ2-1	TRBD2	TGTGCCAGCAGTTCGCTAGCGGGAGCTTGGAATGAGCAGTTCTTC	CASSSLAGAWNEQFF
TRBV7-3	.	TRBJ1-4	.	TGTGCCAGCAGCTTAACGGGGGGCGATGATGAAAAACTGTTTTTT	CASSLTGGDDEKLFF
TRBV20-1	.	TRBJ1-5	.	TGCAGTGCTAGAAAGGGCAGTCCGGTTGCGAATCAGCCCCAGCATTTT	CSARKGSPVANQPQHF
TRBV20-1	few	TRBJ2-3	.	TGCAGTGCTAGAGATTATACGCAGTATTTT	CSARDYTQYF
TRBV20-1	.	TRBJ2-2	TRBD1	TGCAGTGGTGAAGACAGGGGGAACACCGGGGAGCTGTTTTTT	CSGEDRGNTGELFF
TRBV20-1	few	TRBJ1-3	.	TGCAGTGCTACCCAGGGCTCTGGAAACACCATATATTTT	CSATQGSGNTIYF